This T cell receptor (beta chain) was sequenced during a study of post-analysis software for immune sequencing data. Study-level information: Disease courses included relapsing-remitting, secondary progressive and progressive-relapsing multiple sclerosis.

This clonotype was observed a few times. Its antigen is unknown. General study findings and limits: Pronounced co-clustering by F measure was evident among identically batched samples. Patients showed TRBV5-6, TRBV5-1 and TRBV20-1 among about five TRBV segments more frequent than in controls. Significantly decreased normalized Chao1 diversity was recorded for multiple sclerosis patients relative to controls.

With V trimmed by 4 bases and J by 7 bases, 8 bases remained unmatched. Germline V gene lookup returns CDR1 SGHKS and CDR2 YYEKEE (reference sequence). The CDR3 runs to 14 residues. Unique molecular identifiers had been added to the TCR beta cDNA libraries. With about 0.85 to 10 million T cells as the source, a few hundred thousand cDNA molecules resulted. TCRdb processed the PCR reads anew with MiXCR; each CDR3 protein has one entry. The sample includes hundreds of thousands of distinct CDR3 sequences, 55% to 60% seen only once; the top ten take over 9%. Sequencing input: blood. This receptor was obtained from a girl aged 2-10 years with multiple sclerosis. This chain connects TRBV5-5 to TRBJ1-2; 9 bases map to TRBD1. The CDR3, as DNA: TGTGCCAGCAGCAGCTACACAGGGGGCCTTGGCTACACCTTC. Translating gives CASSSYTGGLGYTF. Combining the CDR3 with reference TRBV5-5 and TRBJ1-2 gives the whole variable domain DAGVTQSPTHLIKTRGQQVTLRCSPISGHKSVSWYQQVLGQGPQFIFQYYEKEERGRGNFPDRFSARQFPNYSSELNVNALLLGDSALYLCASSSYTGGLGYTFGSGTRLTVV.